A few counts support the clone carrying this T cell receptor beta chain. One entry per CDR3 protein results from TCRdb running MiXCR on the RT-PCR reads. The repertoire holds 550,000 to 750,000 distinct CDR3 sequences, about 14% seen once, with 3.6% in the top ten. The TCR sequence derives from a female donor in good health, serving as a healthy control. The sequenced material came from memory CD4+ T cells from blood.

CDR3 in DNA: TGTGCCAGCAGCTTAAAGGGAGGAGGCGGCAATGAGCAGTTCTTC. This translates into CASSLKGGGGNEQFF. This chain joins TRBV7-9 and TRBJ2-1; the D gene is possibly TRBD2 (6 bases). The CDR3 is made up of 15 amino acids. Looked up from germline, CDR1 is SEHNR and CDR2 is FQNEAQ (reference sequence). Trimming shortened V by 2 bases and J by 6 bases, and 14 bases separated the two germline ends. Based on the CDR3 plus reference TRBV7-9 and TRBJ2-1, the full variable domain is DTGVSQNPRHKITKRGQNVTFRCDPISEHNRLYWYRQTLGQGPEFLTYFQNEAQLEKSRLLSDRFSAERPKGSFSTLEIQRTEQGDSAMYLCASSLKGGGGNEQFFGPGTRLTVL.